A selection of T cell receptor beta chains follows, all from one sample in a study of cytomegalovirus exposure and HLA in healthy donors. Generated by immunoSEQ multiplex PCR, the TCRdb table keeps only in-frame clones and is missing some. The profile shows roughly 100,000 clones, under 85% of them singletons. Sample: PBMCs. These TCRs come from a man aged 18 to 30 in good health and CMV-seronegative. Each CDR3 is given with its conserved first and last residue. Some rows have no size entry. The others give once, few or many, or a class for an expanded clone.

CDR3aa | abundance | j_gene | v_gene
CASGAGFLAQHF | - | TRBJ1-5 | TRBV7-2
CASSSSYYEQYF | - | - | TRBV7-2
CASQTRPLNEQYF | - | TRBJ2-7 | TRBV6-5
CASSLTGGNQPQHF | - | TRBJ1-5 | TRBV5-1
CASSPGLGANVLTF | - | TRBJ2-6 | TRBV7-9
CASTEWTSLTDTQYF | - | TRBJ2-3 | TRBV2
CASSLLDGYGYTF | - | TRBJ1-2 | TRBV11-2
CASSGTLTHYEQYF | few | TRBJ2-7 | TRBV6-5
CATSPPVQGKLFF | - | TRBJ1-4 | TRBV15
CASRGAAGGVDTQYF | - | TRBJ2-3 | TRBV27
CSVAGGGLSTDTQYF | - | TRBJ2-3 | TRBV29-1
CASSLAGVWADTQYF | - | TRBJ2-3 | TRBV7-6
CAWSPGMSGNRYEQYF | - | TRBJ2-7 | TRBV30
CASSLLAGAREQYF | few | TRBJ2-7 | TRBV19
CASRDRDGEAFF | - | TRBJ1-1 | TRBV28
CASSSSPVLSNQPQHF | - | TRBJ1-5 | TRBV7-2
CATSKDRASYEQYF | - | TRBJ2-7 | TRBV15
CASSPGRARTYNSPLHF | - | TRBJ1-6 | TRBV27
CASGQAGKTQYF | - | TRBJ2-5 | TRBV6-5
CASSLKVRAGDTGELFF | - | TRBJ2-2 | TRBV10-3
CSVEDRGYEQYF | once | TRBJ2-7 | TRBV29-1
CASSPSRTGGTYEQYF | - | TRBJ2-7 | TRBV7-6